The entry that follows covers one T cell receptor (beta chain) sequence. Each CDR3 protein gets one entry after TCRdb re-called the RT-PCR reads with MiXCR. The sample gives 800,000 to 1,000,000 distinct CDR3 sequences, more than 15% of which show up once; roughly 6.4% is in the top ten. The data are from a study of patients and donors after allogeneic stem cell transplantation. The CDR3 sequence is 13 residues long. The ends were cut back, 4 bases at V and 1 base at J, with 9 bases in the middle. Looked up from germline, CDR1 is SQVTM and CDR2 is ANQGSEA. The TCR originated in a human donor who was either an allogeneic HSCT recipient or a stem cell or donor lymphocyte infusion donor (not recorded which). It is not recorded whose cells these are; they may come from a transplant donor. The sequencing input was blood, either unsorted or a sorted T cell fraction (not recorded which). The chain joins TRBV29-1 to TRBJ2-3, with D unclear. In DNA, the CDR3 is TGCAGCGTTGCGTCCTGGGGCACAGATACGCAGTATTTT. Its protein product is CSVASWGTDTQYF.